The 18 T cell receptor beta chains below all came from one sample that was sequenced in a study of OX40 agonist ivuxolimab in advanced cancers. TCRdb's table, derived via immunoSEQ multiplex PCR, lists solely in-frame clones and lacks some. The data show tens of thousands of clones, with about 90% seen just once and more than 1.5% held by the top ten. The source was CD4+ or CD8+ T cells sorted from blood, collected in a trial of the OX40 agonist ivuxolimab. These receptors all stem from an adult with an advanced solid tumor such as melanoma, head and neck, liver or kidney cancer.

The CDR3 here is CAISERVGSNQPQHF. The CDR3 bases are TGTGCCATCAGTGAGAGGGTAGGGAGCAATCAGCCCCAGCATTTT. The chain uses TRBV10-3 and TRBJ1-5; D uncertain. Trimming cost V 2 bases and J 1 base, with 9 bases left between them. The CDR3 contains 15 residues. Germline-derived CDR1 and CDR2 are ENHRY and SYGVKD.

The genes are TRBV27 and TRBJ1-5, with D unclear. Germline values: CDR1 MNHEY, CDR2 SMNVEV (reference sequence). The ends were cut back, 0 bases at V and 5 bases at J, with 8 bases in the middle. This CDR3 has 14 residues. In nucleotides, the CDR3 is TGTGCCAGCAGTTTATCGTCACGGGATCAGCCCCAGCATTTT. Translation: CASSLSSRDQPQHF.

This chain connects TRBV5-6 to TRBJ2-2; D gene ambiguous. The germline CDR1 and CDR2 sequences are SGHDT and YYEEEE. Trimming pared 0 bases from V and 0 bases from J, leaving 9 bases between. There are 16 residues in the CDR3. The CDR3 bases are TGTGCCAGCAGCTTGGTGGCTGGCGCGAACACCGGGGAGCTGTTTTTT. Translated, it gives CASSLVAGANTGELFF.

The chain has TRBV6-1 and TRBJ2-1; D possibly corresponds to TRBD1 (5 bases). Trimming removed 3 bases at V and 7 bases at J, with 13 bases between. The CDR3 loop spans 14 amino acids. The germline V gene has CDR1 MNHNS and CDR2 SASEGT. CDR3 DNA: TGTGCCAGCAGTGAGCAGGGAATAGCAAATGAGCAGTTCTTC. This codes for CASSEQGIANEQFF.

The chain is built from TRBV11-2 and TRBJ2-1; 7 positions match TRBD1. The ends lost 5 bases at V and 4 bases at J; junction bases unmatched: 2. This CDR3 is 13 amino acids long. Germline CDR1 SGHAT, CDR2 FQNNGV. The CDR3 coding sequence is TGTGCCAGCAGCAAGGGACAGTACAATGAGCAGTTCTTC. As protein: CASSKGQYNEQFF. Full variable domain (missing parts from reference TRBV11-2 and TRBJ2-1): EAGVAQSPRYKIIEKRQSVAFWCNPISGHATLYWYQQILGQGPKLLIQFQNNGVVDDSQLPKDRFSAERLKGVDSTLKIQPAKLEDSAVYLCASSKGQYNEQFFGPGTRLTVL.

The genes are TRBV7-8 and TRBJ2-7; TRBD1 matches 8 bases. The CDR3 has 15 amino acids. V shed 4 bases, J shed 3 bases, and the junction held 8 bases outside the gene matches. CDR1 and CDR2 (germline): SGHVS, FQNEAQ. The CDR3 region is CASSSNRGNLYEQYF. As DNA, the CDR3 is TGTGCCAGCAGCTCGAACAGGGGGAATCTCTACGAGCAGTACTTC.

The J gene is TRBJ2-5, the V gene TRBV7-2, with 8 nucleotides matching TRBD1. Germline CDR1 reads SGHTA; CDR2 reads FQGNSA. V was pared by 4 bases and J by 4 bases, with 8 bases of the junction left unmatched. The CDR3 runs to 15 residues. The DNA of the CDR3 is TGTGCCAGCAGCTCAAGAGGACAGGGAGGAGAGACCCAGTACTTC. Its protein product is CASSSRGQGGETQYF.

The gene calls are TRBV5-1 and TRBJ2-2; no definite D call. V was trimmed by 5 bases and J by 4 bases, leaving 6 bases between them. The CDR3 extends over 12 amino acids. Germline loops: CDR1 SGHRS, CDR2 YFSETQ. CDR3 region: CASRMGTGELFF. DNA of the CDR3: TGCGCCAGCAGAATGGGCACCGGGGAGCTGTTTTTT. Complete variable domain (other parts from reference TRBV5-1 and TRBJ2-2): KAGVTQTPRYLIKTRGQQVTLSCSPISGHRSVSWYQQTPGQGLQFLFEYFSETQRNKGNFPGRFSGRQFSNSRSEMNVSTLELGDSALYLCASRMGTGELFFGEGSRLTVL.

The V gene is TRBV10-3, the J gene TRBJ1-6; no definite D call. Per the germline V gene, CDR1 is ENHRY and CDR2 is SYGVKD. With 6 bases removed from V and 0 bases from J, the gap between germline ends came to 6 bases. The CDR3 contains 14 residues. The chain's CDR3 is CAIRTNSYNSPLHF. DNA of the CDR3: TGTGCCATCAGGACCAACTCCTATAATTCACCCCTCCACTTT.

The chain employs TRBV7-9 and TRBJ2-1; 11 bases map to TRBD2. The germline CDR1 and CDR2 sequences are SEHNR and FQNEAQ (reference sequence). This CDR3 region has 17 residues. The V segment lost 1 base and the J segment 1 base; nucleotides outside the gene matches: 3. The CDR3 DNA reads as TGTGCCAGCAGCTTAGGGGTAGCGGGAGGGTCCTACAATGAGCAGTTCTTC. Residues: CASSLGVAGGSYNEQFF.

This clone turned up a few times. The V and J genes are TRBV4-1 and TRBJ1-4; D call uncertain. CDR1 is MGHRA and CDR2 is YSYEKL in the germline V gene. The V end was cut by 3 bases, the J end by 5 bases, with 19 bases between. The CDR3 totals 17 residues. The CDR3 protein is CASSHILRRTKNEKLFF. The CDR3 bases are TGCGCCAGCAGCCATATCTTGCGGAGGACTAAGAATGAAAAACTGTTTTTT.

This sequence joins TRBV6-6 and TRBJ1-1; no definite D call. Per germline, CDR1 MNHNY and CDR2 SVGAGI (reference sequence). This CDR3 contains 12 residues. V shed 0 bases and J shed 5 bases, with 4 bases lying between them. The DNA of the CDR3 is TGTGCCAGCAGTTACTCGCGGACTGAAGCTTTCTTT. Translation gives CASSYSRTEAFF.

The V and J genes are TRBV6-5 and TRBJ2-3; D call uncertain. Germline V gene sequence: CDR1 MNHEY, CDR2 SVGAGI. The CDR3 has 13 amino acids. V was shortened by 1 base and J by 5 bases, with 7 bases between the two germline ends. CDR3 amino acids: CASSYLARDTQYF. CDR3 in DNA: TGTGCCAGCAGTTACTTAGCTAGAGATACGCAGTATTTT.

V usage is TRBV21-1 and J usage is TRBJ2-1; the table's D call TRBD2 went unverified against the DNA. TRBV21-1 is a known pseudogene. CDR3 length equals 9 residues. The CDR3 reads CASAEEQFF. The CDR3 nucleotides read TGTGCCAGCGCGGAGGAGCAGTTCTTC.

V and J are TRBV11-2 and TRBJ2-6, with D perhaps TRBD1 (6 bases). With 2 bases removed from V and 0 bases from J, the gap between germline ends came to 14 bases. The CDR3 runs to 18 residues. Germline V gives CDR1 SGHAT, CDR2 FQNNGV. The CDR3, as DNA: TGTGCCAGCAGCTTATACCCGACAGGCAACTCTGGGGCCAACGTCCTGACTTTC. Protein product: CASSLYPTGNSGANVLTF.

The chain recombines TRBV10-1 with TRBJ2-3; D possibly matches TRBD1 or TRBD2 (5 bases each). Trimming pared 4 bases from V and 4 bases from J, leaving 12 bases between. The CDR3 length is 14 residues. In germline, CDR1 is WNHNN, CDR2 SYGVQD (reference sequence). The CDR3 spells CASSAGTDPDTQYF. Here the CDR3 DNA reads TGCGCCAGCAGTGCCGGGACGGACCCAGATACGCAGTATTTT.

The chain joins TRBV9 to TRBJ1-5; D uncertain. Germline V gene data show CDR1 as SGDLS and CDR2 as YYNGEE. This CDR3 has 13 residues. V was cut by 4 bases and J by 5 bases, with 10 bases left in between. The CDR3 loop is CASSSVPYQPQHF. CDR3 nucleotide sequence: TGTGCCAGCAGCTCAGTCCCTTATCAGCCCCAGCATTTT.

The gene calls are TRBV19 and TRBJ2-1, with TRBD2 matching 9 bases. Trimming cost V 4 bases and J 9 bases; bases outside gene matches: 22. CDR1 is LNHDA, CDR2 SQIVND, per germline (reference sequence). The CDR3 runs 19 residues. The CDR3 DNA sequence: TGTGCCAGTAGTACCTCCGCCGACCTCTCGCGGGAGGGCTCGTTTGAGCAGTTCTTC. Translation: CASSTSADLSREGSFEQFF.